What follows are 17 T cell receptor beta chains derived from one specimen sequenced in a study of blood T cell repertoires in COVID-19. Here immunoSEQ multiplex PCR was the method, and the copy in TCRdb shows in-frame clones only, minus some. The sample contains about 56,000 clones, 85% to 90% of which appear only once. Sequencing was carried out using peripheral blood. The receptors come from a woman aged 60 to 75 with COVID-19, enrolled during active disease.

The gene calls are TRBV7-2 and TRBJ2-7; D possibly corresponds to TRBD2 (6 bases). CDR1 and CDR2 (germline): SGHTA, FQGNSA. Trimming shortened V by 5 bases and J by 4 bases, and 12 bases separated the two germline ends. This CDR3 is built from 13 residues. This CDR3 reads CASSAVRGYEQYF. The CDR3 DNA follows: TGTGCCAGCAGCGCCGTCCGGGGGTACGAGCAGTACTTC.

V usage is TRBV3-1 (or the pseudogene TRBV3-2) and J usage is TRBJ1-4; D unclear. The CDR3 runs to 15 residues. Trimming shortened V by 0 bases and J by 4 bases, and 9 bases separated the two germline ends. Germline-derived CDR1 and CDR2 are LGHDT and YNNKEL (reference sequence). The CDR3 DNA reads TGTGCCAGCAGCCAAGACCCCTCTTTTAATGAAAAACTGTTTTTT. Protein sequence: CASSQDPSFNEKLFF.

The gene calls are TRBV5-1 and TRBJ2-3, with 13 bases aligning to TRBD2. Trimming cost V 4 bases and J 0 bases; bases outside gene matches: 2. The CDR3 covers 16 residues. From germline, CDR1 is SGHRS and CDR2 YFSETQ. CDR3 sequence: CASSKGLAGSTDTQYF. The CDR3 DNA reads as TGCGCCAGCAGCAAGGGACTAGCGGGAAGCACAGATACGCAGTATTTT.

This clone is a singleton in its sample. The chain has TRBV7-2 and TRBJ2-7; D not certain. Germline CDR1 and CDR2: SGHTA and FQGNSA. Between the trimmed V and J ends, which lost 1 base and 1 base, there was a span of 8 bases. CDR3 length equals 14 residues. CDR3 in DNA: TGTGCCAGCAGCTTAGGGCAGAATTCCTACGAGCAGTACTTC. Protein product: CASSLGQNSYEQYF.

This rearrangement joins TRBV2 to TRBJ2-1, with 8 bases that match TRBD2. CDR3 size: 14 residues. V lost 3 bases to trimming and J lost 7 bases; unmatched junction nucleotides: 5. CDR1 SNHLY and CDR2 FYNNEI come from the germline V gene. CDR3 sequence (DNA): TGTGCCAGCAGTGACGGGGGGGCGGGAAATGAGCAGTTCTTC. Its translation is CASSDGGAGNEQFF.

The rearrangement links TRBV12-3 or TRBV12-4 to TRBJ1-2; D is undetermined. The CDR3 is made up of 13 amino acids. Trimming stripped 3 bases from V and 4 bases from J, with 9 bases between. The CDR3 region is CASSLGYAYGYTF. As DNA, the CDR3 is TGTGCCAGCAGTTTGGGCTACGCCTATGGCTACACCTTC.

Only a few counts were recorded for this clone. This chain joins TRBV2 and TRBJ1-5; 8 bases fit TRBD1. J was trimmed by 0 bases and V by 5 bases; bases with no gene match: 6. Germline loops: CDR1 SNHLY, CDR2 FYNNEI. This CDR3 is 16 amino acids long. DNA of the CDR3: TGTGCCAGCAGTCTCAGGGGGCTCGATAGCAATCAGCCCCAGCATTTT. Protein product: CASSLRGLDSNQPQHF.

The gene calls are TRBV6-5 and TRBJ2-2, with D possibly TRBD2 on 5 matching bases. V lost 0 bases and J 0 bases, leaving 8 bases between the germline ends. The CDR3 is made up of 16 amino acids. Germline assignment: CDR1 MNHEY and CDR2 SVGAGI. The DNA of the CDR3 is TGTGCCAGCAGTTACTCTTTGGGAGCGAACACCGGGGAGCTGTTTTTT. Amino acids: CASSYSLGANTGELFF.

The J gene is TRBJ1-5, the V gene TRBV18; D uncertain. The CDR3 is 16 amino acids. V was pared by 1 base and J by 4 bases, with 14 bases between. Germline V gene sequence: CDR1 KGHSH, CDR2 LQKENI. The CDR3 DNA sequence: TGTGCCAGCTCACCACGGGCCCCAGGCGATAATCAGCCCCAGCATTTT. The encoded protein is CASSPRAPGDNQPQHF.

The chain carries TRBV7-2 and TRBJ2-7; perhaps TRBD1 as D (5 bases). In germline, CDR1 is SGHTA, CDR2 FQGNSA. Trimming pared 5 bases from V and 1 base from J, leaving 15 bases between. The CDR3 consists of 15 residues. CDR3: CASSPQGLASYEQYF. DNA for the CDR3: TGTGCCAGCAGCCCGCAGGGTCTCGCATCCTACGAGCAGTACTTC.

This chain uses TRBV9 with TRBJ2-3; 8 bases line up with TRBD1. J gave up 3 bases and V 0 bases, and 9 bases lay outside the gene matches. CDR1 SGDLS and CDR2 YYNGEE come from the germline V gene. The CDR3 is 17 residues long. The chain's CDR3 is CASSVGGQVLRTDTQYF. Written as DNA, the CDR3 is TGTGCCAGCAGCGTAGGGGGACAGGTTTTAAGAACAGATACGCAGTATTTT.

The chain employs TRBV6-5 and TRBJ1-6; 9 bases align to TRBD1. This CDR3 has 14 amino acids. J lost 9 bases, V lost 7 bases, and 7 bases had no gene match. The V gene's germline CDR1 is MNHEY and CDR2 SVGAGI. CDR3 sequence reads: CASTGQGISSPLHF. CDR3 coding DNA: TGTGCCAGCACCGGACAGGGGATCTCTTCACCCCTCCACTTT.

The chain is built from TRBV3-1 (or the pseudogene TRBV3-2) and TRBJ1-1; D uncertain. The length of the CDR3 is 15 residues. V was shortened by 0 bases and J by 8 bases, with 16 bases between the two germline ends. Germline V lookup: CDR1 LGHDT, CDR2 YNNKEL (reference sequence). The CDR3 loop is CASSQDIVGSEEAFF. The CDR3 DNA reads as TGTGCCAGCAGCCAAGATATAGTCGGGTCTGAGGAAGCTTTCTTT.

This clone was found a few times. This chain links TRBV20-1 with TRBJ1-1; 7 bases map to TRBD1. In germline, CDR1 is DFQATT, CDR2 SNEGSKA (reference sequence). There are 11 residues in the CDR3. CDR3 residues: CSTGVRTEAFF. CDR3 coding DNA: TGCAGCACAGGGGTTCGAACTGAAGCTTTCTTT.

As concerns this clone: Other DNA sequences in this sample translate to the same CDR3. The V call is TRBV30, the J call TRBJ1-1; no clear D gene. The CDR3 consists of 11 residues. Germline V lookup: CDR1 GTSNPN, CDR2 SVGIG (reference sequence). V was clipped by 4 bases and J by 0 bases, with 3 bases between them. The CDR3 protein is CAWTLNTEAFF. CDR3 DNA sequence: TGTGCCTGGACTTTGAACACTGAAGCTTTCTTT.

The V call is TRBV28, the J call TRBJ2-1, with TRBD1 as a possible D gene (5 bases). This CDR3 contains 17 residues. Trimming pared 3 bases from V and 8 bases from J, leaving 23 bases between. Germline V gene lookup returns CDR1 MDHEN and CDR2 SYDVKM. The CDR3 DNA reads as TGTGCCAGCAGTTTGGGGCACAGGTTCAAGGGGTTGCATGAGCAGTTCTTC. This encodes CASSLGHRFKGLHEQFF.

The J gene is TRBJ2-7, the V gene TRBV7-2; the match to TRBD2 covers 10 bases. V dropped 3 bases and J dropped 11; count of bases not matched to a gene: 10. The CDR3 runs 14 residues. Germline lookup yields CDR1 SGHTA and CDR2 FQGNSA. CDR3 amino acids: CASSLDLLAGMKYF. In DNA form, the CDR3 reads TGTGCCAGCAGCTTGGACCTACTAGCGGGAATGAAGTACTTC.